This T cell receptor (beta chain) appears in the sequencing data of a study of T-cell reconstitution after alpha-beta-depleted transplantation in children listed by TCRdb under 2016. Some background on the complete study: T-cell immune reconstitution after TCRalphabeta/CD19-depleted allogeneic hematopoietic cell transplantation in children was quantitatively tracked in the study by means of TCR repertoire profiling.

The CDR3, from cysteine to phenylalanine, totals 15 residues. Here the CDR3 DNA is all that survives: 45 bases in frame from base 1. At the junction V is shortened by 3 bases and J by 0 bases, with 8 bases in between. The germline V gene yields KGHSH for CDR1 and LQKENI for CDR2. Library prep was done by PCR. This sample was sequenced with an Illumina HiSeq 2500. Molecular barcoding was employed in the preparation of TCR libraries, with unique molecular identifiers being used to normalize TCRbeta repertoire quantification. TCRdb redid the processing of the public reads, applying fastp at Q25 and MiXCR, and retained in-frame beta chains. Every distinct CDR3 protein forms one entry, paired with its most common genes and DNA. For this sample the table gives 440,000 or so distinct CDR3 sequences, of which roughly 10% were detected only once. The ten largest clones represent over 4.5% of the sample. This clonotype was seen repeatedly, ten times or more. The specificity of this receptor is unknown. It has no much larger one-base neighbor in the sample; base qualities were not kept.

The sequence was obtained from a human donor who donated a stem cell graft to a child with acute myeloid leukemia. The starting material was PBMCs from the stem cell graft donor, obtained from the stem cell graft. The chain uses TRBV18 and TRBJ1-4; the D gene remains uncertain. This receptor has the CDR3 CASSPARATNEKLFF. The nucleotide sequence is TGTGCCAGCTCACCGGCCCGAGCAACTAATGAAAAACTGTTTTTT.